One sample yielded the 16 T cell receptor beta chains listed below, sequenced in a study of blood T cells in healthy people across ages. Through a sample-barcoded 5' primer and a J-beta primer mix, a second PCR was run for roughly 6 to 11 cycles. In TCRdb, the 5' RACE reads were re-called with MiXCR into one record per CDR3 protein. This table has 750,000 to 850,000 distinct CDR3 sequences, 20% to 30% appearing once. These data also formed part of another study, on T cells of mothers and their children.

Input material: blood. The receptor source for this set is a boy between 10 and 17 years old in good health.

This clonotype was counted only a few times. The genes are TRBV6-5 and TRBJ2-7; possibly TRBD2 for D (6 bases). Germline loops: CDR1 MNHEY, CDR2 SVGAGI. Trimming cost V 0 bases and J 2 bases, with 17 bases left between them. CDR3 length: 17 amino acids. Here the CDR3 reads CASSYSPTSSVPYEQYF. The CDR3 region has the DNA TGTGCCAGCAGTTACTCTCCCACGTCTAGCGTACCCTACGAGCAGTACTTC.

This clonotype was recorded once. The V call is TRBV6-5, the J call TRBJ2-5, with TRBD2 matching over 7 bases. Germline V gene lookup returns CDR1 MNHEY and CDR2 SVGAGI. This CDR3 is built from 14 residues. V shed 1 base and J 3 bases; nucleotides not matched to a gene: 2. The chain's CDR3 is CASSYWDYEETQYF. The DNA for the CDR3 is TGTGCCAGCAGTTACTGGGACTACGAAGAGACCCAGTACTTC.

The chain couples TRBV20-1 to TRBJ2-7, with D possibly TRBD1 on 6 matching bases. From germline, CDR1 is DFQATT and CDR2 SNEGSKA (reference sequence). The CDR3 covers 14 residues. V lost 4 bases to trimming and J lost 3 bases, with 16 bases between them. The CDR3 spells CSANGDIGRYEQYF. CDR3 bases: TGCAGTGCTAACGGGGACATCGGGCGCTACGAGCAGTACTTC.

The chain is built from TRBV9 and TRBJ1-6, with D possibly matching TRBD1 (5 bases). The V and J ends lost 2 bases and 0 bases respectively, with 12 bases between them. CDR1 is SGDLS, CDR2 YYNGEE, per germline. CDR3 length equals 17 residues. As DNA, the CDR3 is TGTGCCAGCAGCGTTGAGGGGATTAGCTCCTATAATTCACCCCTCCACTTT. Amino acid sequence: CASSVEGISSYNSPLHF. The whole variable domain, filled in from reference TRBV9 and TRBJ1-6, reads DSGVTQTPKHLITATGQRVTLRCSPRSGDLSVYWYQQSLDQGLQFLIQYYNGEERAKGNILERFSAQQFPDLHSELNLSSLELGDSALYFCASSVEGISSYNSPLHFGNGTRLTVT.

The chain is built from TRBV15 and TRBJ2-1, with 8 positions matching TRBD2. The CDR3 consists of 15 residues. Germline CDR1 is LNHNV and CDR2 is YYDKDF (reference sequence). Losses at the gene ends were 0 bases for V and 7 bases for J; bases not matched to a gene: 5. CDR3 in amino acids: CATSRELAGINEQFF. CDR3 nucleotide sequence: TGTGCCACCAGCAGAGAGTTAGCGGGGATTAATGAGCAGTTCTTC.

This chain joins TRBV11-2 and TRBJ1-4; possibly TRBD1 for D (6 bases). The CDR3 runs to 15 residues. Germline CDR1 is SGHAT and CDR2 is FQNNGV. The germline V and J ends were trimmed by 11 bases and 7 bases, with 23 bases remaining between them. This CDR3 is CAGTPWGGRGEKLFF. For the CDR3, the DNA is TGTGCCGGCACCCCATGGGGGGGGCGCGGTGAAAAACTGTTTTTT.

The CDR3 is CASQVHGNEQFF. CDR3 DNA sequence: TGTGCCAGCCAAGTCCACGGGAATGAGCAGTTCTTC. This chain links TRBV25-1 with TRBJ2-1; D gene unclear. V gave up 8 bases and J gave up 7 bases, with 12 bases separating them. The CDR3 has 12 residues. From germline, CDR1 is MGHDK and CDR2 SYGVNS.

There are a few counts of this clonotype. The genes are TRBV14 and TRBJ2-4; TRBD2 agrees at 9 bases. Germline CDR1 is SGHDN and CDR2 is FVKESK. CDR3 length: 14 amino acids. Trimming cost V 5 bases and J 8 bases; bases outside gene matches: 7. CDR3 loop: CASSNIAGDHIQYF. In DNA, the CDR3 is TGTGCCAGCAGCAACATAGCGGGAGACCACATTCAGTACTTC. Based on the CDR3 plus reference TRBV14 and TRBJ2-4, the full variable domain is EAGVTQFPSHSVIEKGQTVTLRCDPISGHDNLYWYRRVMGKEIKFLLHFVKESKQDESGMPNNRFLAERTGGTYSTLKVQPAELEDSGVYFCASSNIAGDHIQYFGAGTRLSVL.

DNA of the CDR3: TGTGCCACCAGCAGAGATTCTCTCGGGACCATAGCCAAAAACATTCAGTACTTC. The encoded protein is CATSRDSLGTIAKNIQYF. V usage is TRBV15 and J usage is TRBJ2-4; the D call may be TRBD1 or TRBD2 (5 bases each). Germline assignment: CDR1 LNHNV and CDR2 YYDKDF (reference sequence). This CDR3 is 18 amino acids long. The V end lost 0 bases, the J end lost 0 bases, and 15 bases lay between the germline ends.

This clonotype occurred a few times. This rearrangement joins TRBV7-9 to TRBJ2-5; 10 positions match TRBD1. Germline CDR1 reads SEHNR; CDR2 reads FQNEAQ (reference sequence). The CDR3 sequence is 14 residues long. V gave up 7 bases and J gave up 11 bases; unmatched junction bases: 13. Written as DNA, the CDR3 is TGTGCCAGCACTGGGACAGGGGCTTCTTATGAGCAGTACTTC. This translates into CASTGTGASYEQYF. Looking up the rest from reference TRBV7-9 and TRBJ2-5 gives the full variable domain: DTGVSQNPRHKITKRGQNVTFRCDPISEHNRLYWYRQTLGQGPEFLTYFQNEAQLEKSRLLSDRFSAERPKGSFSTLEIQRTEQGDSAMYLCASTGTGASYEQYFGPGTRLLVL.

This rearrangement joins TRBV12-5 to TRBJ1-5; no firm D call. Per the germline V gene, CDR1 is LGHNT and CDR2 is FRNRAP. The CDR3 is 15 amino acids. V shed 7 bases and J shed 6 bases, with 19 bases lying between them. The CDR3 sequence is CASAPVPRSGQPQHF. In DNA, the CDR3 is TGTGCTAGTGCCCCGGTCCCTCGGAGCGGTCAGCCCCAGCATTTT.

About this clonotype itself: Just one base apart from a much larger clone, this may be a read error. The chain recombines TRBV7-9 with TRBJ2-6; D gene unclear. This CDR3 has 14 residues. Per the germline V gene, CDR1 is SEHNR and CDR2 is FQNEAQ (reference sequence). This chain's CDR3 is CASSGDSGVNVLTF. The CDR3 coding sequence is TGTGCCAGCAGCGGCGACTCTGGGGTCAACGTCCTGACTTTC.

The chain uses TRBV7-9 and TRBJ2-1, with 10 bases aligning to TRBD2. Per the germline V gene, CDR1 is SEHNR and CDR2 is FQNEAQ (reference sequence). The ends lost 3 bases at V and 1 base at J; junction bases unmatched: 6. The CDR3 loop spans 17 amino acids. In DNA, the CDR3 is TGTGCCAGCAGCTTGGGCATAGCGGGAGGTTCCTACAATGAGCAGTTCTTC. This translates into CASSLGIAGGSYNEQFF.

The rearrangement links TRBV7-9 to TRBJ2-7, with 14 bases that match TRBD2. The CDR3 is made up of 16 amino acids. Unmatched junction bases numbered 7, after V lost 5 bases and J lost 4 bases. Germline V gives CDR1 SEHNR, CDR2 FQNEAQ (reference sequence). The CDR3 DNA follows: TGTGCCAGCAGCCTTGGGACTAGCGGGAGAAGATACGAGCAGTACTTC. Protein sequence: CASSLGTSGRRYEQYF.

The chain joins TRBV5-6 to TRBJ2-3; D possibly corresponds to TRBD2 (7 bases). CDR3 length: 18 amino acids. V shed 4 bases and J shed 2 bases, with 23 bases lying between them. Germline V lookup: CDR1 SGHDT, CDR2 YYEEEE. As DNA, the CDR3 is TGTGCCAGCAGCCCGCTAGGTTGGGCGGGGGCCTACACAGATACGCAGTATTTT. Translation gives CASSPLGWAGAYTDTQYF.

The rearrangement uses TRBV5-1 and TRBJ2-5, with 10 nucleotides matching TRBD2. V was clipped by 7 bases and J by 5 bases; unmatched bases: 8. The CDR3 runs 14 residues. Germline values: CDR1 SGHRS, CDR2 YFSETQ. CDR3 sequence reads: CASGVGLADETQYF. Written as DNA, the CDR3 is TGCGCCAGCGGGGTAGGACTAGCGGATGAGACCCAGTACTTC.